This T cell receptor beta chain comes out of a study of CD8 T cells in Susac syndrome. This clonotype turned up a few times. CDR1 is SGHDT, CDR2 YYEEEE, per germline. The ends lost 1 base at V and 1 base at J; junction bases unmatched: 5. The CDR3 is 16 residues long. Roughly 0.5 to 1 ug RNA was reverse transcribed with random hexamers. TCRdb ran MiXCR on the immunoSEQ multiplex PCR reads and lists one entry per CDR3 protein. The table has a few hundred thousand distinct CDR3 sequences, 95% seen once. TEMRA cells were FACS-enriched, unlike CD8+ and CD4+ T cells, which were negatively isolated. This sequence was found in a human donor with multiple sclerosis. Sample: CD4+ T cells from PBMCs. V gene TRBV5-6 combines with J gene TRBJ2-3; 8 bases match TRBD2. The CDR3 DNA is TGTGCCAGCAGCTTGAGACTAGCGTACGGCACAGATACGCAGTATTTT. Translating it yields CASSLRLAYGTDTQYF. Supplemented by reference TRBV5-6 and TRBJ2-3, the full variable domain reads DAGVTQSPTHLIKTRGQQVTLRCSPKSGHDTVSWYQQALGQGPQFIFQYYEEEERQRGNFPDRFSGHQFPNYSSELNVNALLLGDSALYLCASSLRLAYGTDTQYFGPGTRLTVL.